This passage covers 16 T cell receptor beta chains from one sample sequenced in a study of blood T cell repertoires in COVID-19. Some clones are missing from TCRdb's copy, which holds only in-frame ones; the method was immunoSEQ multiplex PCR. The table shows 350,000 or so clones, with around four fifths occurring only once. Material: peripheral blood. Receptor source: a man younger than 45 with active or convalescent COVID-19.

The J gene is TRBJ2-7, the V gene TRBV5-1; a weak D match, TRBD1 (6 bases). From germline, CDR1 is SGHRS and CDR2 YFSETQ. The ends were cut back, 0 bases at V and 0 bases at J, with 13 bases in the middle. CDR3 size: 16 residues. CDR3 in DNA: TGCGCCAGCAGCTTGGGGGGGCCTTCCAGCTCCTACGAGCAGTACTTC. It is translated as CASSLGGPSSSYEQYF.

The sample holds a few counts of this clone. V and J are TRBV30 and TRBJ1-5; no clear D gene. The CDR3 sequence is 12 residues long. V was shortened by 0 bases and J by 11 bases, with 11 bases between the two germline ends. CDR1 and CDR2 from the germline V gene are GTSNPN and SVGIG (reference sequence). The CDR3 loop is CAWSVGVSAQHF. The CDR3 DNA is TGTGCCTGGAGTGTGGGAGTCTCAGCCCAGCATTTT.

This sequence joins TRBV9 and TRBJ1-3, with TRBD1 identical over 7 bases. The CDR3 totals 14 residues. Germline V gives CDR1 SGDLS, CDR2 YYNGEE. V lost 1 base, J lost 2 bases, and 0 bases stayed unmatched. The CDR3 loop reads CASSVQGAGNTIYF. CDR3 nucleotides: TGTGCCAGCAGCGTACAGGGGGCTGGAAACACCATATATTTT. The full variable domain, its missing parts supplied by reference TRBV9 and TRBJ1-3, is DSGVTQTPKHLITATGQRVTLRCSPRSGDLSVYWYQQSLDQGLQFLIQYYNGEERAKGNILERFSAQQFPDLHSELNLSSLELGDSALYFCASSVQGAGNTIYFGEGSWLTVV.

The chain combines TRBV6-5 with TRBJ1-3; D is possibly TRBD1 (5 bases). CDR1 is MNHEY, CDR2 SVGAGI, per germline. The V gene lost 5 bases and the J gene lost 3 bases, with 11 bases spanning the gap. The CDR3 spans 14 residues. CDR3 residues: CASSLQGYGNTIYF. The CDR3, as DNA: TGTGCCAGCAGTCTCCAGGGATATGGAAACACCATATATTTT.

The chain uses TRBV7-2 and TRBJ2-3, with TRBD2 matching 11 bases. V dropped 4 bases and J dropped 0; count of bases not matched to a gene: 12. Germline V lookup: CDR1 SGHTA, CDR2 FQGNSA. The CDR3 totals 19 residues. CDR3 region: CASSSAPGLAATSTDTQYF. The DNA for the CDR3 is TGTGCCAGCAGCTCAGCGCCGGGACTAGCGGCCACTAGCACAGATACGCAGTATTTT.

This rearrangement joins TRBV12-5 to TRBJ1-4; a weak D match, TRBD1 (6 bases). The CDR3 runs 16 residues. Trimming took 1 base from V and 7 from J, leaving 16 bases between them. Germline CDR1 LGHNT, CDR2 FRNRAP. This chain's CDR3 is CASGLDLYGGTEKLFF. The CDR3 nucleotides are TGTGCTAGTGGTTTGGACCTGTATGGGGGCACTGAAAAACTGTTTTTT.

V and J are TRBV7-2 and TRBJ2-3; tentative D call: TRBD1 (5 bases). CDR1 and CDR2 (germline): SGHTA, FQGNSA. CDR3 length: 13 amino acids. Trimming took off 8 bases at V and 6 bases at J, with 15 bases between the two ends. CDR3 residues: CASQRGPGDTQYF. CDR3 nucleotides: TGTGCCAGCCAGCGAGGCCCAGGGGATACGCAGTATTTT.

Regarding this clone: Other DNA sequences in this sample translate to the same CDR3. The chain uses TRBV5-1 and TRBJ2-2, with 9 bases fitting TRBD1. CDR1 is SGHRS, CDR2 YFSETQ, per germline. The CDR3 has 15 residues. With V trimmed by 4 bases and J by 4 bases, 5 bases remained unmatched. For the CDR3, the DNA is TGCGCCAGCAGCAAGGGACAGGGTCGCACCGGGGAGCTGTTTTTT. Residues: CASSKGQGRTGELFF.

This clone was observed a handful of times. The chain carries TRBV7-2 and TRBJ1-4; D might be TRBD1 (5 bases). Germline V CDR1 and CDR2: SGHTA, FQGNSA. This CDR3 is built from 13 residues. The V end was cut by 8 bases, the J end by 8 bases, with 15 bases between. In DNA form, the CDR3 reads TGTGCCAGCGGGGGGACGAACAGCGAAAAACTGTTTTTT. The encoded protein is CASGGTNSEKLFF.

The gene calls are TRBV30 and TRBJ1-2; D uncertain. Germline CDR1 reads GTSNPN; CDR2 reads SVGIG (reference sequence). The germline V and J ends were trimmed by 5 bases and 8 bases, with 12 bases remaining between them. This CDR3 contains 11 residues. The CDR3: CAWSGGVGYTF. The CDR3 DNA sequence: TGTGCCTGGTCAGGAGGAGTCGGCTACACCTTC.

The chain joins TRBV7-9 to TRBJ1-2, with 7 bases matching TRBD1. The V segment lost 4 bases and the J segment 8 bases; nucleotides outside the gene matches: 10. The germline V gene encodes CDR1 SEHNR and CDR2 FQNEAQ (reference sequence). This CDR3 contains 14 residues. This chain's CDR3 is CASSSIGGRGGYTF. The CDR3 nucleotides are TGTGCCAGCAGCTCTATAGGGGGCCGAGGAGGCTACACCTTC. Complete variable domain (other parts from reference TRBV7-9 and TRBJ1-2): DTGVSQNPRHKITKRGQNVTFRCDPISEHNRLYWYRQTLGQGPEFLTYFQNEAQLEKSRLLSDRFSAERPKGSFSTLEIQRTEQGDSAMYLCASSSIGGRGGYTFGSGTRLTVV.

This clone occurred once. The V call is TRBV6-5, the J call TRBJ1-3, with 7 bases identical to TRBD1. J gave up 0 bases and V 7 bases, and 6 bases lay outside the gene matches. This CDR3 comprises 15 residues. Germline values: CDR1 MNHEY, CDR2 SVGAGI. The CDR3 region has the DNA TGTGCCAGCACCCCGACAGGGTTCTCTGGAAACACCATATATTTT. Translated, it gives CASTPTGFSGNTIYF.

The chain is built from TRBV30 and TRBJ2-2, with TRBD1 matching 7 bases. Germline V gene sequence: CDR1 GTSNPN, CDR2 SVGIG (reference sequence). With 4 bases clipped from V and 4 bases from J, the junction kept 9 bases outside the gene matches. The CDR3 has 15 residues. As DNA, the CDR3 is TGTGCCTGGACCGCGTGGACAGGCAGCACCGGGGAGCTGTTTTTT. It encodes CAWTAWTGSTGELFF.

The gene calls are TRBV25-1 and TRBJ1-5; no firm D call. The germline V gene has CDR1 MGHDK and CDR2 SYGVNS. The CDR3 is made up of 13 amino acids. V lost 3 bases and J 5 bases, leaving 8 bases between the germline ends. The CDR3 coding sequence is TGTGCCAGCAGTGACAGGCGCGATCAGCCCCAGCATTTT. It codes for CASSDRRDQPQHF.

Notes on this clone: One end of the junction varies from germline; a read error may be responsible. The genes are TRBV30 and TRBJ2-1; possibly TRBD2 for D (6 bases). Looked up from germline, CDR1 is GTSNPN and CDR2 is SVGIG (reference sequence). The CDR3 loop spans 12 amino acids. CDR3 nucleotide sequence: TGTGCCTGGAGTAATGCGGGACTCGCTGAGATCTTC. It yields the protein CAWSNAGLAEIF.

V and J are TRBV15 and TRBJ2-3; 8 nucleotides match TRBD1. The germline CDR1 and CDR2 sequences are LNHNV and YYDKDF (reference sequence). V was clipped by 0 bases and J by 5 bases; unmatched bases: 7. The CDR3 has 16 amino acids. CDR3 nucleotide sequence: TGTGCCACCAGCAGAGATCCGCACAGGGGGAGAGATACGCAGTATTTT. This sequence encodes CATSRDPHRGRDTQYF. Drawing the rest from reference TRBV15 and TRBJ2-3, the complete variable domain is DAMVIQNPRYQVTQFGKPVTLSCSQTLNHNVMYWYQQKSSQAPKLLFHYYDKDFNNEADTPDNFQSRRPNTSFCFLDIRSPGLGDTAMYLCATSRDPHRGRDTQYFGPGTRLTVL.